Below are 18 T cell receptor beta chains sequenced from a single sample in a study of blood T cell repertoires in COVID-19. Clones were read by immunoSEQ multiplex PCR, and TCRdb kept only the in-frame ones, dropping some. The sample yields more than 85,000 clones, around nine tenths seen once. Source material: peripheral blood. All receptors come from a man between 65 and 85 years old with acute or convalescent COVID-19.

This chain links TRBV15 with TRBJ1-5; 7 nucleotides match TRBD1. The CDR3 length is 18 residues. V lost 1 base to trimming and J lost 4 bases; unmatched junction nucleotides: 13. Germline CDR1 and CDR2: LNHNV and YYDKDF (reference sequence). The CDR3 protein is CATSRGSNTGEGNQPQHF. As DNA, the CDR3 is TGTGCCACCAGCAGAGGATCCAATACAGGGGAAGGGAATCAGCCCCAGCATTTT.

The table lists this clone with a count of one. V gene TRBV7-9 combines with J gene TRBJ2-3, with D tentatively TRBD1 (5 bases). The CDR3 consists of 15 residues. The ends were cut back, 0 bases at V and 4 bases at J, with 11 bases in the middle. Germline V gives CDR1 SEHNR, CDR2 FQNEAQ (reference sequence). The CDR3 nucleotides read TGTGCCAGCAGCTTAGCGACGCCAGGGCCAGATACGCAGTATTTT. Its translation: CASSLATPGPDTQYF.

The CDR3 coding sequence is TGCGCCAGCAGCTTGGTCCCAACTAGCGGGGGGCGGGGCAATGAGCAGTTCTTC. It codes for CASSLVPTSGGRGNEQFF. This sequence joins TRBV5-1 and TRBJ2-1, with 12 bases matching TRBD2. Germline lookup yields CDR1 SGHRS and CDR2 YFSETQ. CDR3 length: 18 amino acids. J was trimmed by 6 bases and V by 0 bases; bases with no gene match: 10.

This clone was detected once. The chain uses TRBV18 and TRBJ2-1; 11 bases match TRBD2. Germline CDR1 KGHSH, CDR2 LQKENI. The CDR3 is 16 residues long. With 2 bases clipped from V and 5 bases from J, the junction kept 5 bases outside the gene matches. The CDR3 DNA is TGTGCCAGCTCACCAAACCCGGGACTAGCGGACAATGAGCAGTTCTTC. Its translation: CASSPNPGLADNEQFF. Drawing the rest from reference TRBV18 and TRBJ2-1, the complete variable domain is NAGVMQNPRHLVRRRGQEARLRCSPMKGHSHVYWYRQLPEEGLKFMVYLQKENIIDESGMPKERFSAEFPKEGPSILRIQQVVRGDSAAYFCASSPNPGLADNEQFFGPGTRLTVL.

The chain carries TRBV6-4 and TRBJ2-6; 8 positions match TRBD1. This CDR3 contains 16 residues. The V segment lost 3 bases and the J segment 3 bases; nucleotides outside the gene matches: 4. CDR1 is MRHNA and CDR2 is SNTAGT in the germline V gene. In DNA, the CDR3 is TGTGCCAGCAGTGAACAGGGGGTTGGTGGGGCCAACGTCCTGACTTTC. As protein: CASSEQGVGGANVLTF.

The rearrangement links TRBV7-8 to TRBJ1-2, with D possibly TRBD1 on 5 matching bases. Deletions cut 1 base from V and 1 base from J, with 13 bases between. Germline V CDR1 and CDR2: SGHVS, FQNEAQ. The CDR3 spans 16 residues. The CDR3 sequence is CASSLDEQTVNYGYTF. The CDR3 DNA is TGTGCCAGCAGCTTAGACGAGCAGACAGTTAACTATGGCTACACCTTC.

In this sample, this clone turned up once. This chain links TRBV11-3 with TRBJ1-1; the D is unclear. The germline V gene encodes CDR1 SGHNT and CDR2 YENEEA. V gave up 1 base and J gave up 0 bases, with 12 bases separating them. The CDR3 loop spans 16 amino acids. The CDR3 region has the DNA TGTGCCAGCAGCTTAGGCCCGGGAGCGATGAACACTGAAGCTTTCTTT. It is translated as CASSLGPGAMNTEAFF. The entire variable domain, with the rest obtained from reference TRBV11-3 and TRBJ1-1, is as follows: EAGVVQSPRYKIIEKKQPVAFWCNPISGHNTLYWYLQNLGQGPELLIRYENEEAVDDSQLPKDRFSAERLKGVDSTLKIQPAELGDSAVYLCASSLGPGAMNTEAFFGQGTRLTVV.

Here the CDR3 reads CASRDEQGANYGYTF. CDR3 coding DNA: TGCGCCAGCAGAGACGAACAGGGGGCTAACTATGGCTACACCTTC. This rearrangement joins TRBV5-1 to TRBJ1-2, with 8 bases matching TRBD1. The germline V gene has CDR1 SGHRS and CDR2 YFSETQ. The CDR3 contains 15 residues. V dropped 5 bases and J dropped 0; count of bases not matched to a gene: 6.

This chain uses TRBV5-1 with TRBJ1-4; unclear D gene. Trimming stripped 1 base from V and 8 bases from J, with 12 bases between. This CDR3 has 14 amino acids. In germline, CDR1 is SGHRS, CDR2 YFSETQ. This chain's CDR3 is CASSLSATGEKLFF. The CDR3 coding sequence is TGCGCCAGCAGCTTGTCGGCTACGGGGGAAAAACTGTTTTTT.

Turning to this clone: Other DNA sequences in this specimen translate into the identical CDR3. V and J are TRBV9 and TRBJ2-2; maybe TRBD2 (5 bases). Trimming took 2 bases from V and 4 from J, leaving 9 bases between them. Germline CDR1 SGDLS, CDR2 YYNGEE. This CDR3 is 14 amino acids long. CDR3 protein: CASSVTGSTGELFF. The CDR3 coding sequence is TGTGCCAGCAGCGTTACGGGGAGCACCGGGGAGCTGTTTTTT.

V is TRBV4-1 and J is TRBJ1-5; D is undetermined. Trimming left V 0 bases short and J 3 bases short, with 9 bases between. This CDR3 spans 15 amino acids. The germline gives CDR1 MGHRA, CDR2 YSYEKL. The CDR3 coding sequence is TGCGCCAGCAGCCAAGATTTGCAGGCCAATCAGCCCCAGCATTTT. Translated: CASSQDLQANQPQHF.

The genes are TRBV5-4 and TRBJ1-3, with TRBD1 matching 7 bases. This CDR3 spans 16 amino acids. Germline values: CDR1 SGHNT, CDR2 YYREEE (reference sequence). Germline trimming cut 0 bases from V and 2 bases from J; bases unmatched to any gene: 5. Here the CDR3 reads CASSLDPGQTGNTIYF. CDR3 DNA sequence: TGTGCCAGCAGCTTGGACCCGGGACAGACTGGAAACACCATATATTTT.

Here the CDR3 DNA reads TGTGCCAGCAGTGACCCCGGGACATCTCAAGGGTCCTACGAGCAGTACGTC. Translated: CASSDPGTSQGSYEQYV. The chain links TRBV6-1 to TRBJ2-7, with D maybe TRBD1 (6 bases). CDR1 and CDR2 (germline): MNHNS, SASEGT. V lost 3 bases, J lost 1 base, and 19 bases lay in between. The CDR3 spans 17 residues.

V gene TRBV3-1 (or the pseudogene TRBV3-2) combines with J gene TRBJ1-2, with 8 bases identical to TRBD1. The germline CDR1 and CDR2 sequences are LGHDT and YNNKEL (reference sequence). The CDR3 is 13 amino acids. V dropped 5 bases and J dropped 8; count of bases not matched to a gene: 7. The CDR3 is CASSSHRDRGYTF. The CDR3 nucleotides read TGTGCCAGCAGCTCGCACCGGGACAGGGGCTACACCTTC.

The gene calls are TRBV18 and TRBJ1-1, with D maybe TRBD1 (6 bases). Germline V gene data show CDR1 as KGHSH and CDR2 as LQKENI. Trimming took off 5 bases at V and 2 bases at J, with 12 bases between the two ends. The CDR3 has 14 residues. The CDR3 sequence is CASSTGQFNTEAFF. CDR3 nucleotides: TGTGCCAGCTCAACTGGACAGTTTAACACTGAAGCTTTCTTT.

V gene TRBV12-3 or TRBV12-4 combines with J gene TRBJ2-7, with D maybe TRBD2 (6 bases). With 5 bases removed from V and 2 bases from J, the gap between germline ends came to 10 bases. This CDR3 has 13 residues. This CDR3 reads CASSEGRPYEQYF. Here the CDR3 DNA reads TGTGCCAGCAGTGAGGGGAGGCCCTACGAGCAGTACTTC.

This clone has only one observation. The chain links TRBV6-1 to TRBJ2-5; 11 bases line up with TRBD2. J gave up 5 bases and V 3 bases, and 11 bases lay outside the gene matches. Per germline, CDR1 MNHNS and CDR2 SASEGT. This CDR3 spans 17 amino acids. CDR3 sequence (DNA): TGTGCCAGCAGTGAGCGGCTAGCGGGGGGCCGCCGGGAGACCCAGTACTTC. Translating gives CASSERLAGGRRETQYF.

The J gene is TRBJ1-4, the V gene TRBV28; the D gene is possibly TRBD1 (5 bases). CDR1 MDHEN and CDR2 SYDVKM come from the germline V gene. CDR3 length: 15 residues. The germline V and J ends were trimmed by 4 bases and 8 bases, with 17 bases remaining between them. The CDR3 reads CASSSRGHIDEKLFF. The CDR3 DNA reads TGTGCCAGCAGTTCTCGAGGACACATCGACGAAAAACTGTTTTTT.